This TCR beta chain was retrieved from a study of T cell changes during pregnancy in multiple sclerosis (dated by TCRdb to between 2018 and 2021). Regarding the research as a whole: The study examined how the T cell repertoire changed over the course of pregnancy in women with multiple sclerosis.

A word on this clone: The specificity of this receptor is unknown. No per-base quality is available; no much larger clone lies one base away.

The receptor library was made with the immunoSEQ multiplex PCR assay. The table comes from immuneACCESS by way of TCRdb, which keeps in-frame sequences with V and J called. Part of the clones is missing from these tables; in studies checked, under half for an unresolved V gene and the rest for unknown reasons. Across this sample there are approximately 69,000 clones, with around nine tenths seen only once. Of the sample, about 0.31% is held by the ten largest clones. V is shortened by 1 base, J by 1 base, and the region joining them spans 13 bases. There are 16 amino acids in the CDR3, from cysteine to phenylalanine inclusive. The read is trimmed to its CDR3 DNA, 48 bases read in frame from base 1. CDR1 and CDR2, per the germline V gene, are SGHTA and FQGNSA.

This sequence was found in a female donor in good health, enrolled as a control in a pregnancy study. The V and J segments used are TRBV7-2 and TRBJ2-5, with a weak D call of TRBD2 (6 bases match). Sequenced material: CD4+ T cells from peripheral blood mononuclear cells, taken in the third trimester of pregnancy. The CDR3 corresponds to CASSLGSAGSQETQYF. In nucleotides, the sequence is TGTGCCAGCAGCTTAGGATCCGCCGGGAGCCAAGAGACCCAGTACTTC. Reference TRBV7-2 and TRBJ2-5 genes cover what lies past the CDR3, so the full variable domain is GAGVSQSPSNKVTEKGKDVELRCDPISGHTALYWYRQSLGQGLEFLIYFQGNSAPDKSGLPSDRFSAERTGGSVSTLTIQRTQQEDSAVYLCASSLGSAGSQETQYFGPGTRLLVL.